Below, 2 T cell receptor beta chains from the same sample are listed, as sequenced in a study of regulatory T cells in long-lasting Graves disease. Investigators prepared the TCR beta libraries by applying iRepertoire HTBI primers and Arm-PCR of CDR3 regions. MiXCR, applied by TCRdb to the multiplex PCR reads, yields one record per CDR3 protein. The profile covers almost 350,000 distinct CDR3 sequences, with about 18% appearing a single time and just under 30% taken by the ten largest. The time point: persistent/refractory GD, antithyroid drugs over 5 years with positive TRAb. The TCR library was prepared using RNA isolated from PBMCs. The sample in question was peripheral blood mononuclear cells (PBMCs), obtained when the disease was refractory, from a patient treated with antithyroid drugs. Source of these receptors: a female donor with Graves disease.

The DNA of the CDR3 is TGTGCCACCAGCAGCTTGTCGGGACGGGAGACCCAGTACTTC. It is translated as CATSSLSGRETQYF. The chain recombines TRBV15 with TRBJ2-5; D is perhaps TRBD1 or TRBD2 (5 bases each). CDR1 is LNHNV, CDR2 YYDKDF, per germline (reference sequence). The CDR3 extends over 14 amino acids. The V and J ends lost 3 bases and 5 bases respectively, with 13 bases between them.

This clonotype has at least ten counts. V gene TRBV2 combines with J gene TRBJ2-7; 12 positions agree with TRBD2. V dropped 6 bases and J dropped 1; count of bases not matched to a gene: 13. In germline, CDR1 is SNHLY, CDR2 FYNNEI. CDR3 length: 18 amino acids. CDR3 nucleotides: TGTGCCAGCAGACGACTAGCGGGAGCGTCAAGAGCATCCTACGAGCAGTACTTC. Protein sequence: CASRRLAGASRASYEQYF.